The clone carrying this T cell receptor beta chain was found once. What it binds is not known. Profiled with immunoSEQ multiplex PCR; TCRdb holds only in-frame clones, not every one. The table shows 45,000 to 70,000 clones, with over 85% occurring only once. The approximately 120-subject validation cohort, separate from the roughly 700-subject first cohort, included the donors. The data were taken from a study of cytomegalovirus exposure and HLA in healthy donors. Findings and caveats of the study: The authors listed around 150 TCR beta chains as cytomegalovirus-associated. In the 120 or so validation repertoires, about 94% of cluster scores exceeded 0, per a later analysis. Under in vitro conditions, three CMV-associated chains were confirmed as specific for CMV antigens.

CDR1 and CDR2 from the germline V gene are SGHRS and YFSETQ. V lost 4 bases to trimming and J lost 0 bases; unmatched junction nucleotides: 10. The CDR3 sequence is 18 residues long. The sample taken for sequencing was PBMCs. This chain links TRBV5-1 with TRBJ1-4; TRBD1 agrees at 9 bases. This TCR was sampled from a man between 18 and 35 years old in good health and CMV-seronegative. The CDR3 coding sequence is TGCGCCAGCAGCCTGGGACAGGGCGGACATGCAACTAATGAAAAACTGTTTTTT. As protein: CASSLGQGGHATNEKLFF.